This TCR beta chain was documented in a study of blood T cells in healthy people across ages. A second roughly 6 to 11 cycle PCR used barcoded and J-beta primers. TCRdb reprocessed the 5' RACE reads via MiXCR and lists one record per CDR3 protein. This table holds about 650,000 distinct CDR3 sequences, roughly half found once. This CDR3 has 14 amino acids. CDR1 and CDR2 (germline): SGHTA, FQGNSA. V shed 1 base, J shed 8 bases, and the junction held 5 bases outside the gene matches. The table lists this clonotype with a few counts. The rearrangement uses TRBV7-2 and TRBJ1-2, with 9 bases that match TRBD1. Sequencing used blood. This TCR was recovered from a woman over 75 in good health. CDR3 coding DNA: TGTGCCAGCAGCTTAGATCCCGGACAGGGGGGCTACACCTTC. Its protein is CASSLDPGQGGYTF. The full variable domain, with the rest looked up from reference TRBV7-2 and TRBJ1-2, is GAGVSQSPSNKVTEKGKDVELRCDPISGHTALYWYRQSLGQGLEFLIYFQGNSAPDKSGLPSDRFSAERTGGSVSTLTIQRTQQEDSAVYLCASSLDPGQGGYTFGSGTRLTVV.